This T cell receptor (beta chain) derives from a study of blood T cell repertoires in COVID-19. On the study more broadly: The cDNA or gDNA used as material had been derived from T cells, B-cell-depleted T cells, or PBMCs.

The CDR3 totals 15 residues. The V end lost 2 bases, the J end lost 7 bases, and 13 bases lay between the germline ends. Germline V gives CDR1 SGHRS, CDR2 YFSETQ. Clones were read by immunoSEQ multiplex PCR, and TCRdb kept only the in-frame ones, dropping some. The sample yields under 10,000 clones, about 91% seen once. Source material: peripheral blood. The chain has TRBV5-1 and TRBJ1-6; D is ambiguous. The clonotype originates from a woman aged 45-60 years with active COVID-19. CDR3 loop: CASSFNTLENSPLHF. In DNA form, the CDR3 reads TGCGCCAGCAGCTTTAACACCCTGGAGAATTCACCCCTCCACTTT.